Detailed here is one TCR beta chain. Its antigen is unknown. Base qualities are not at hand, and no much larger clone is one base apart. Each collaborating institution followed its own protocols to collect whole blood in K2EDTA tubes. For TCRbeta analysis, collaborators shipped samples in one of three forms: frozen whole blood, isolated PBMCs, or DNA extracted from either of those sample types. For CDR1 and CDR2, the germline V gene (reference sequence) lists GTSNPN and SVGIG. Trimming removed 2 bases from V and 4 bases from J; the gene matches leave 4 bases unexplained. There are 13 amino acids in the CDR3, from cysteine to phenylalanine inclusive. Of all the DNA, just the CDR3 is kept, 39 bases in frame from base 1. This sample is drawn from a study of blood T cell repertoires in COVID-19 (dated by TCRdb to the early 2020s). Regarding the study in general: Samples from collaborators originated in the United States, Italy and Spain and spanned both the acute and convalescent phases of COVID-19. The prospective study material was composed of cDNA or gDNA derived from T cells, B-cell-depleted T cells, or PBMCs. Subjects who had been exposed to COVID-19, were actively infected with it, or had recovered from it provided the deeply sampled blood TCRbeta repertoires that made up the dataset. The repertoires were released in a freely available public database intended as a resource for research on the immune response to SARS-CoV-2. The samples were drawn from two sources: the first 160 participants of the ongoing ImmuneRACE study, and 950 to 1,500 subjects contributed by 6 global collaborators. A de-identified subject ID, COVID-19 status, age in years and sex were almost always included in the sample metadata. Where available, HLA class I and class II types were obtained from metadata supplied by the sample provider rather than from assay-based typing. The research as a whole found: The amount of clinical and demographic metadata varied by source and participant and was provided uncurated.

TCRbeta CDR3 regions were amplified from genomic DNA using the immunoSEQ Assay, a bias-controlled multiplex PCR. The authors' pipeline ran thus. The number of nucleated cells in each sample was estimated by amplification of reference gene primers within the assay. To quantify the absolute abundance of each unique TCRbeta CDR3 rearrangement, sequence reads were collapsed and filtered. Productive Simpson clonality was computed per sample as the square root of Simpson's diversity index over productive rearrangements. The table comes from immuneACCESS by way of TCRdb, which keeps in-frame sequences with V and J called. Part of the clones is missing from these tables; in studies checked, under half for an unresolved V gene and the rest for unknown reasons. For V, J and clone size, that table is used; D and trimming come from the DNA. Counted in this sample were some 380,000 clones; around 91% of them appeared once. 6.5% of the sample belongs to the ten largest clones.

Recombination joined TRBV30 with TRBJ2-7; TRBD2 matches 8 bases in the middle. The sequence derives from a man aged 18 to 29 with active or convalescent COVID-19. Sequenced sample: peripheral blood. The CDR3 here reads CAWSRGGFYEQYF. The nucleotide sequence is given as TGTGCCTGGAGTCGGGGGGGGTTTTACGAGCAGTACTTC.